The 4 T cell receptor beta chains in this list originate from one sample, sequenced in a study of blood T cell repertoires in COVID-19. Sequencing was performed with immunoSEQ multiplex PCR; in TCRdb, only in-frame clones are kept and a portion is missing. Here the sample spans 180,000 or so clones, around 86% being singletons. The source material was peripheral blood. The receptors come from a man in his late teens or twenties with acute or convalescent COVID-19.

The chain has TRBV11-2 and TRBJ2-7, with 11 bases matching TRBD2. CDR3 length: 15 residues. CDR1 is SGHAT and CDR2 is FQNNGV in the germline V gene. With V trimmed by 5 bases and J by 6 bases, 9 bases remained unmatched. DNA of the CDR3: TGTGCCAGCAGCCACCCGACTAGCGGGGCGAGCGAGCAGTACTTC. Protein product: CASSHPTSGASEQYF.

CDR3 loop: CASSLAAGQPQHF. The CDR3 DNA follows: TGTGCCAGCAGTTTAGCGGCAGGGCAGCCCCAGCATTTT. The chain employs TRBV12-3 or TRBV12-4 and TRBJ1-5, with TRBD1 as a possible D gene (5 bases). Deletions cut 0 bases from V and 7 bases from J, with 7 bases between. The CDR3 has 13 amino acids.

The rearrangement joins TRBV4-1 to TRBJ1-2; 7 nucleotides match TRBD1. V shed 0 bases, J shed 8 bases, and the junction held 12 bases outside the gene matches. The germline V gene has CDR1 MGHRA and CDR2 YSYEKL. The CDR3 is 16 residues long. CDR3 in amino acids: CASSQDVRQGDGGYTF. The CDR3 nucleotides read TGCGCCAGCAGCCAAGACGTCCGACAGGGTGATGGAGGCTACACCTTC.

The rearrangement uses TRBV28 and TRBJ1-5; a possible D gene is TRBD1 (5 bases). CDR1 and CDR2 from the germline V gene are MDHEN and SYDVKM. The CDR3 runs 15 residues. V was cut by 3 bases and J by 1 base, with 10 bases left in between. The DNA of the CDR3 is TGTGCCAGCAGTTTCGCAGGGTCCAGCAATCAGCCCCAGCATTTT. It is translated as CASSFAGSSNQPQHF.